This is a list of T cell receptor beta chains from one sample in a study of lymphopenia after photon versus proton radiotherapy. The method was immunoSEQ multiplex PCR; TCRdb's version includes in-frame clones alone and lacks a portion of them. Altogether about 49,000 clones are present, around four fifths being singletons, with the ten largest covering 29%. Sequenced here: peripheral blood, sampled from a patient treated with photon-based radiotherapy. The receptors here all came from a man in his forties or fifties with gastric cancer. Both conserved end residues are part of each CDR3. D genes are given only for firm matches. Expanded clones are given a class, and other clones once, few, many or no size at all.

>TRBJ1-4|NA|TRBV19|NA
TGTGCCAGTAGTACTAGCCAGAGTGCAACTAATGAAAAACTGTTTTTT
CASSTSQSATNEKLFF
>TRBJ2-7|NA|TRBV5-4|NA
TGTGCCGCTGGGGGTCACAACTCCTACGAGCAGTACTTC
CAAGGHNSYEQYF
>TRBJ2-2|NA|TRBV12-2|NA
TGTGCAAGTCGCTTGGGGTCCGGGGGACCCGGGGAGCTGTTTTTT
CASRLGSGGPGELFF
>TRBJ2-1|NA|TRBV27|TRBD2
TGTGCCAGCAGTTTGACTAGCGGGTCATACAATGAGCAGTTCTTC
CASSLTSGSYNEQFF
>TRBJ2-7|NA|TRBV5-4|TRBD2
TGTGCCAGCAGCTTGGCTAGCGGGAGCTACGAGCAGTACTTC
CASSLASGSYEQYF
>TRBJ2-2|NA|TRBV9|NA
TGTGCCAGCAGCCCTAGGCAGGTCGGGGAGCTGTTTTTT
CASSPRQVGELFF
>TRBJ2-7|few|TRBV6-5|NA
TGTGCCAGCAGTTCCCGGTGGAATACCCCTTACGAGCAGTACTTC
CASSSRWNTPYEQYF
>TRBJ1-2|NA|TRBV5-4|TRBD1
TGTGCCAGCAGCTTGGGAGGGGGCCAGGGCTATGGCTACACCTTC
CASSLGGGQGYGYTF
>TRBJ1-2|NA|TRBV5-4|NA
TGTGCCAGCAGCTTGGTTAGGGGTGGGGGTCCTAACTATGGCTACACCTTC
CASSLVRGGGPNYGYTF
>TRBJ1-1|NA|TRBV7-2|NA
TGTGCCAGCAAACAGGGAGGTGTGATGAACACTGAAGCTTTCTTT
CASKQGGVMNTEAFF
>TRBJ1-1|NA|TRBV14|NA
TGTGCCAGCAGCCAAAAATCCCTAAGGGGGGCTCGCACTGAAGCTTTCTTT
CASSQKSLRGARTEAFF
>TRBJ1-2|NA|TRBV29-1|NA
TGCAGCGTTGAGGACACCCACTATGGCTACACCTTC
CSVEDTHYGYTF
>TRBJ2-7|few|TRBV18|NA
TGTGCCAGCTCACCACTGCCGGGACGCCGAACCTACGAGCAGTACTTC
CASSPLPGRRTYEQYF
>TRBJ2-7|NA|TRBV28|NA
TGTGCCAGCCTCCCGGGGGCCTCCTACGAGCAGTACTTC
CASLPGASYEQYF
>TRBJ2-1|NA|TRBV30|NA
TGTGCCTCCGTCATTCGGGACTCCTACAATGAGCAGTTCTTC
CASVIRDSYNEQFF
>TRBJ2-5|NA|TRBV5-1|NA
TGCGCCAGCCGGGTAGCGGATCCCGAAGTGGAGACCCAGTACTTC
CASRVADPEVETQYF
>TRBJ1-1|NA|TRBV30|NA
TGTGCCTGGAGTGTATCCGCCCTAGGGACTGAAGCTTTCTTT
CAWSVSALGTEAFF
>TRBJ2-3|NA|TRBV5-1|TRBD2
TGCGCCAGCAGCTTGTCGTTAGCGGGAGCGGGAGATACGCAGTATTTT
CASSLSLAGAGDTQYF
>TRBJ2-7|few|TRBV7-9|NA
TGTGCCAGCAGCTTAAGCCTAGGAACGGAGCAGTACTTC
CASSLSLGTEQYF
>TRBJ2-3|NA|TRBV7-9|TRBD2
TGTGCCAGCAGCTTATTAGGACTAGCCGACACAGATACGCAGTATTTT
CASSLLGLADTDTQYF
>TRBJ2-5|NA|TRBV5-6|NA
TGTGCCAGCAGCTTGGTAGACGAAGAGACCCAGTACTTC
CASSLVDEETQYF
>TRBJ2-5|NA|TRBV15|TRBD1
TGTGCCACCAGCAGAGCCCCCCAGACAGGGGGACGAGAGACCCAGTACTTC
CATSRAPQTGGRETQYF
>TRBJ2-1|NA|TRBV19|NA
TGTGCCAGTAGTATAGGGCAGTCTGCTAATGAGCAGTTCTTC
CASSIGQSANEQFF